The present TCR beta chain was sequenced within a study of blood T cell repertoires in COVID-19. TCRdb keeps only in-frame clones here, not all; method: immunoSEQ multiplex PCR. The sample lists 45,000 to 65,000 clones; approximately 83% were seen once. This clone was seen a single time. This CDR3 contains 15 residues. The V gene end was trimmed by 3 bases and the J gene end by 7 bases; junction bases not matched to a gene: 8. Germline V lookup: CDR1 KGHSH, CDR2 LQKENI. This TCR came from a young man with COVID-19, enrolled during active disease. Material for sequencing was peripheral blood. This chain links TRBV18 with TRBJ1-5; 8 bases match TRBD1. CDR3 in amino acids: CASSPQGAVGQPQHF. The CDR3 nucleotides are TGTGCCAGCTCACCCCAGGGGGCGGTAGGGCAGCCCCAGCATTTT.